This passage covers 8 T cell receptor beta chains from one sample sequenced in a study of T cell repertoires in cytomegalovirus infection. Via MiXCR, TCRdb re-called the reads, giving one row per CDR3 protein. The sample lists about 76,000 distinct CDR3 sequences; more than 3.5% were seen once. What was sequenced was PBMCs. The receptors were gathered from a human donor in good health (CMV status not recorded). Some clones in this sample may be carry-over from other donors' samples.

This clonotype has at least ten counts. This chain joins TRBV7-3 and TRBJ2-5; 7 bases are a match to TRBD2. Trimming cost V 5 bases and J 1 base; bases outside gene matches: 1. Germline V CDR1 and CDR2: SGHTA, FQGTGA. This CDR3 spans 13 amino acids. The CDR3 sequence: CASSRGGQETQYF. The CDR3 DNA is TGTGCCAGCAGCCGCGGGGGCCAAGAGACCCAGTACTTC. Variable domain in full (rest from reference TRBV7-3 and TRBJ2-5): GAGVSQTPSNKVTEKGKYVELRCDPISGHTALYWYRQSLGQGPEFLIYFQGTGAADDSGLPNDRFFAVRPEGSVSTLKIQRTERGDSAVYLCASSRGGQETQYFGPGTRLLVL.

This clonotype was found a few times. The chain couples TRBV28 to TRBJ2-3; D is unresolved. The CDR3 is made up of 12 amino acids. Trimming left V 5 bases short and J 8 bases short, with 11 bases between. Germline CDR1 MDHEN, CDR2 SYDVKM. The CDR3 DNA reads TGTGCCAGCAGTCCCCTAGTCGGTACGCAGTATTTT. This gives the protein CASSPLVGTQYF. The complete variable domain, with remaining parts taken from reference TRBV28 and TRBJ2-3, reads DVKVTQSSRYLVKRTGEKVFLECVQDMDHENMFWYRQDPGLGLRLIYFSYDVKMKEKGDIPEGYSVSREKKERFSLILESASTNQTSMYLCASSPLVGTQYFGPGTRLTVL.

This clonotype was seen many times. The CDR3 loop reads CASKRQGAYEQYF. In nucleotides, the CDR3 is TGTGCCAGCAAAAGACAGGGAGCCTACGAGCAGTACTTC. The chain joins TRBV28 to TRBJ2-7; 7 bases match TRBD1. The V and J ends lost 7 bases and 2 bases, in that order; junction bases with no gene match: 5. Germline CDR1 and CDR2: MDHEN and SYDVKM. The CDR3 is made up of 13 amino acids.

This clonotype occurred many times. The chain is built from TRBV10-3 and TRBJ2-5; no definite D call. The V and J ends lost 10 bases and 4 bases respectively, with 19 bases between them. This CDR3 has 14 residues. CDR1 ENHRY and CDR2 SYGVKD come from the germline V gene. This CDR3 reads CATLDRNGGETQYF. CDR3 DNA sequence: TGTGCCACCCTAGACCGAAACGGCGGAGAGACCCAGTACTTC.

This clonotype came up many times. V and J are TRBV19 and TRBJ1-2; the D is unclear. This CDR3 region has 14 residues. Germline V gene sequence: CDR1 LNHDA, CDR2 SQIVND (reference sequence). Trimming removed 6 bases at V and 7 bases at J, with 18 bases between. Written as DNA, the CDR3 is TGTGCCAGTAGAAGGGAGTACCTAACGGTTGGCTACACCTTC. Its protein product is CASRREYLTVGYTF.

This clonotype was seen ten or more times. The chain recombines TRBV20-1 with TRBJ1-2; tentatively, D is TRBD1 (5 bases). The V end was cut by 0 bases, the J end by 5 bases, with 13 bases between. Germline CDR1 reads DFQATT; CDR2 reads SNEGSKA (reference sequence). This CDR3 spans 14 amino acids. CDR3 DNA: TGCAGTGCTAGAGATCTGAGGGGAGGGTATGGCTACACCTTC. It yields the protein CSARDLRGGYGYTF.

This clonotype was seen many times. CDR3 residues: CASTAGNQPQHF. CDR3 bases: TGTGCCAGCACCGCAGGGAATCAGCCCCAGCATTTT. This rearrangement joins TRBV12-3 or TRBV12-4 to TRBJ1-5; a possible D gene is TRBD1 (5 bases). Trimming removed 7 bases at V and 4 bases at J, with 8 bases between. The CDR3 has 12 amino acids.

This clonotype has at least ten counts. The chain couples TRBV23-1 to TRBJ2-1; TRBD1 matches at 10 bases. TRBV23-1 qualifies as an ORF whose function is uncertain. Unmatched junction bases numbered 13, after V lost 8 bases and J lost 9 bases. The CDR3 spans 15 residues. CDR3 sequence reads: CASPTRDRGFCEQFF. The CDR3 coding sequence is TGCGCCAGCCCAACCCGGGACAGGGGTTTTTGTGAGCAGTTCTTC.